This entry lists 17 T cell receptor beta chains sequenced from one sample in a study of T cell responses to AZD1222 COVID-19 vaccine. Assay: immunoSEQ multiplex PCR; the TCRdb copy retains only in-frame clones and omits some. The sample yields about 100,000 clones, 85% to 95% seen once. Source: peripheral blood, taken on day 0 of AZD1222 vaccination. Source of these receptors: an adult in good health.

The chain recombines TRBV29-1 with TRBJ1-2; perhaps TRBD1 as D (6 bases). CDR1 SQVTM and CDR2 ANQGSEA come from the germline V gene. The ends were cut back, 7 bases at V and 4 bases at J, with 22 bases in the middle. This CDR3 has 15 amino acids. The CDR3 DNA reads as TGCAGCGCTGCCCCCCGGGGCGCGGGGGCCTATGGCTACACCTTC. Amino acids: CSAAPRGAGAYGYTF.

This clone is a singleton in its sample. V is TRBV28 and J is TRBJ2-7; no clear D. Trimming stripped 3 bases from V and 1 base from J, with 7 bases between. CDR1 is MDHEN, CDR2 SYDVKM, per germline. The CDR3 has 13 residues. CDR3 DNA: TGTGCCAGCAGTTTCTACAGATCCTACGAGCAGTACTTC. Protein: CASSFYRSYEQYF.

The rearrangement joins TRBV11-3 to TRBJ2-1; 7 bases are shared with TRBD1. The germline CDR1 and CDR2 sequences are SGHNT and YENEEA. The CDR3 runs to 14 residues. The V and J ends lost 3 bases and 2 bases, in that order; junction bases with no gene match: 1. The CDR3 DNA sequence: TGTGCCAGCAGCTTCGGACAGGCCTACAATGAGCAGTTCTTC. Its protein product is CASSFGQAYNEQFF.

This chain connects TRBV9 to TRBJ1-4; TRBD1 is a possible D gene (6 bases). Trimming pared 0 bases from V and 7 bases from J, leaving 16 bases between. The CDR3 extends over 16 amino acids. Germline CDR1 reads SGDLS; CDR2 reads YYNGEE. CDR3 DNA sequence: TGTGCCAGCAGCGTAGGCCCCAACAGGGTCGGTGAAAAACTGTTTTTT. It is translated as CASSVGPNRVGEKLFF.

This rearrangement joins TRBV28 to TRBJ2-7; 7 bases match TRBD1. Germline V gives CDR1 MDHEN, CDR2 SYDVKM. This CDR3 region has 13 residues. Unmatched junction bases numbered 4, after V lost 5 bases and J lost 3 bases. CDR3 bases: TGTGCCAGCAGTCTCAACAGGGGCTACGAGCAGTACTTC. Its translation: CASSLNRGYEQYF.

CDR3 region: CASAQGVSYNSPLHF. Written as DNA, the CDR3 is TGTGCCAGCGCACAGGGGGTTTCCTATAATTCACCCCTCCACTTT. V is TRBV27 and J is TRBJ1-6, with TRBD1 matching 8 bases. The CDR3 is 15 residues long. Germline CDR1 and CDR2: MNHEY and SMNVEV (reference sequence). V was pared by 8 bases and J by 1 base, with 4 bases of the junction left unmatched.

The rearrangement joins TRBV7-8 to TRBJ1-1; D gene uncertain. Trimming took 1 base from V and 1 from J, leaving 7 bases between them. Germline values: CDR1 SGHVS, CDR2 FQNEAQ. The CDR3 is 14 amino acids. Here the CDR3 DNA reads TGTGCCAGCAGCTTAGTAGGGAAGAACACTGAAGCTTTCTTT. Encoded protein: CASSLVGKNTEAFF.

V and J are TRBV10-3 and TRBJ1-6; unclear D gene. The V end lost 0 bases, the J end lost 7 bases, and 13 bases lay between the germline ends. This CDR3 region has 16 residues. Germline lookup yields CDR1 ENHRY and CDR2 SYGVKD. The CDR3 DNA follows: TGTGCCATCAGTGAGTCAGGCGGCGTAGGGAATTCACCCCTCCACTTT. It yields the protein CAISESGGVGNSPLHF.

The chain couples TRBV5-1 to TRBJ1-4; D gene unclear. This CDR3 has 17 amino acids. The germline gives CDR1 SGHRS, CDR2 YFSETQ. Trimming took 4 bases from V and 6 from J, leaving 22 bases between them. CDR3 DNA sequence: TGCGCCAGCAGCCTTGGCCCGGTCCTACGTTGGGATGAAAAACTGTTTTTT. Translating it yields CASSLGPVLRWDEKLFF.

V usage is TRBV12-3 or TRBV12-4 and J usage is TRBJ1-5; D unresolved. Trimming removed 0 bases from V and 15 bases from J, with 15 bases in between. The CDR3 sequence is 13 residues long. CDR3 bases: TGTGCCAGCAGTTTAGCGGCCGCGGGCCCTTCGCATTTT. It is translated as CASSLAAAGPSHF.

The chain carries TRBV19 and TRBJ2-7, with 8 bases fitting TRBD1. CDR3 length: 14 amino acids. J lost 2 bases, V lost 5 bases, and 5 bases had no gene match. The germline CDR1 and CDR2 sequences are LNHDA and SQIVND (reference sequence). CDR3 sequence reads: CASSPWTGPYEQYF. The CDR3 DNA reads as TGTGCCAGTAGTCCCTGGACAGGGCCCTACGAGCAGTACTTC.

The chain couples TRBV9 to TRBJ1-1; D ambiguous. The CDR3 is 14 residues long. Per the germline V gene, CDR1 is SGDLS and CDR2 is YYNGEE. With 0 bases removed from V and 1 base from J, the gap between germline ends came to 7 bases. The CDR3 spells CASSVVRGNTEAFF. The CDR3 nucleotides read TGTGCCAGCAGCGTAGTGCGGGGGAACACTGAAGCTTTCTTT.

This rearrangement joins TRBV12-3 or TRBV12-4 to TRBJ1-2; D gene ambiguous. The CDR3 covers 12 residues. The V and J ends lost 6 bases and 4 bases respectively, with 9 bases between them. Here the CDR3 DNA reads TGTGCCAGCAGCCCCACCCCCTATGGCTACACCTTC. It translates to CASSPTPYGYTF.

This sequence joins TRBV12-5 and TRBJ2-2; TRBD2 is a possible D gene (7 bases). CDR3 length equals 14 residues. Germline CDR1 LGHNT, CDR2 FRNRAP. The V end was cut by 8 bases, the J end by 1 base, with 11 bases between. The CDR3 DNA reads TGTGCTAGTCGAGGGGGGGAGAACACCGGGGAGCTGTTTTTT. This sequence encodes CASRGGENTGELFF.

The rearrangement links TRBV28 to TRBJ1-5; D is undetermined. CDR1 and CDR2 (germline): MDHEN, SYDVKM. The CDR3 is made up of 12 amino acids. Trimming took off 6 bases at V and 4 bases at J, with 7 bases between the two ends. The CDR3 reads CASSLRNQPQHF. The CDR3 DNA is TGTGCCAGCAGCCTCCGGAATCAGCCCCAGCATTTT. The variable domain in full, completed from reference TRBV28 and TRBJ1-5, reads DVKVTQSSRYLVKRTGEKVFLECVQDMDHENMFWYRQDPGLGLRLIYFSYDVKMKEKGDIPEGYSVSREKKERFSLILESASTNQTSMYLCASSLRNQPQHFGDGTRLSIL.

This chain connects TRBV2 to TRBJ2-1, with 9 positions matching TRBD2. Trimming removed 9 bases from V and 7 bases from J; junction bases left unmatched: 13. The CDR3 sequence is 15 residues long. Germline CDR1 and CDR2: SNHLY and FYNNEI. CDR3 region: CARLRVAGVVNEQFF. Here the CDR3 DNA reads TGTGCCAGACTACGGGTAGCGGGAGTTGTTAATGAGCAGTTCTTC.

CDR3 amino acids: CASSDSPGGGSVDTQYF. The CDR3 DNA is TGTGCCAGCAGTGACTCCCCCGGCGGGGGATCAGTAGATACGCAGTATTTT. This chain joins TRBV6-4 and TRBJ2-3, with 7 bases identical to TRBD2. The CDR3 runs 17 residues. Per the germline V gene, CDR1 is MRHNA and CDR2 is SNTAGT. Germline trimming cut 0 bases from V and 5 bases from J; bases unmatched to any gene: 11.